The rows below give T cell receptor beta chains drawn from one sample of a study of PD-L1 blockade in urothelial cancer. Sequencing used immunoSEQ multiplex PCR; TCRdb keeps in-frame clones, though not all of them. The data show approximately 100,000 clones, with approximately 85% seen just once and roughly 2.3% held by the top ten. Sequenced here: PBMCs, sampled around atezolizumab (anti-PD-L1) treatment. The receptors were gathered from a middle-aged man with urothelial cancer. CDR3s include the opening cysteine and the closing phenylalanine or tryptophan. The D gene is left open where the match is weak. Clone size is given for some rows only: seen once, a few or many times, or a class if the clone is expanded.

j_gene | d_gene | abundance | v_gene | CDR3aa | CDR3nt
TRBJ2-7 | NA | NA | TRBV9 | CASSVDPEDREQYF | TGTGCCAGCAGCGTAGATCCGGAGGATCGCGAGCAGTACTTC
TRBJ2-3 | NA | NA | TRBV13 | CASSHPVSRYTDTQYF | TGTGCCAGCAGCCATCCGGTTAGCCGATACACAGATACGCAGTATTTT
TRBJ2-1 | NA | NA | TRBV7-9 | CASSSGLRNNEQFF | TGTGCCAGCAGCTCTGGACTACGCAACAATGAGCAGTTCTTC
TRBJ2-2 | NA | NA | TRBV7-2 | CASSFNVPGTGELFF | TGTGCCAGCAGCTTTAACGTCCCAGGGACCGGGGAGCTGTTTTTT
TRBJ1-5 | NA | NA | TRBV27 | CASSKGVSNQPQHF | TGTGCCAGCAGTAAAGGGGTGAGCAATCAGCCCCAGCATTTT
TRBJ1-6 | NA | NA | TRBV7-6 | CASSFWSGNDSPLHF | TGTGCCAGCAGCTTTTGGTCGGGTAACGATTCACCCCTCCACTTT
TRBJ1-4 | NA | NA | TRBV12-2 | CASRLASRLGAEKLFF | TGTGCAAGTCGCTTAGCGTCCCGATTAGGGGCTGAAAAACTGTTTTTT
TRBJ2-1 | TRBD2 | NA | TRBV5-1 | CASRLSGSSYNEQFF | TGCGCCAGCAGACTTAGCGGGAGCTCCTACAATGAGCAGTTCTTC
TRBJ1-2 | NA | NA | TRBV10-2 | CASSETGSKGYTF | TGCGCCAGCAGTGAGACAGGGAGTAAAGGCTACACCTTC
TRBJ1-3 | NA | NA | TRBV10-3 | CAIRDSSGNTIYF | TGTGCCATCAGGGACAGCTCTGGAAACACCATATATTTT
TRBJ1-4 | TRBD1 | NA | TRBV9 | CASSSPGQGGEKLFF | TGTGCCAGCAGCTCACCGGGACAGGGAGGTGAAAAACTGTTTTTT
TRBJ1-2 | NA | NA | TRBV5-4 | CASSVDSVYGYTF | TGTGCCAGCAGCGTGGACAGTGTCTATGGCTACACCTTC
TRBJ2-1 | NA | NA | TRBV2 | CASSEVRYNEQFF | TGTGCCAGCAGTGAAGTCAGATACAATGAGCAGTTCTTC
TRBJ1-5 | NA | few | TRBV19 | CASTGPMSNQPQHF | TGTGCCAGTACAGGGCCCATGAGCAATCAGCCCCAGCATTTT
TRBJ1-1 | TRBD1 | NA | TRBV7-6 | CASSTQDRATEAFF | TGTGCCAGCAGCACTCAAGACAGGGCTACTGAAGCTTTCTTT
TRBJ2-7 | NA | NA | TRBV5-8 | CASSLTLEGYEQYF | TGTGCCAGCAGCTTAACACTAGAAGGCTACGAGCAGTACTTC
TRBJ2-1 | NA | many | TRBV7-2 | CASSLVGRGRNEQFF | TGTGCCAGCAGCCTGGTGGGGAGGGGGAGGAATGAGCAGTTCTTC
TRBJ2-1 | TRBD2 | once | TRBV9 | CASSGTTSGDNEQFF | TGTGCCAGCAGCGGAACGACTAGCGGGGATAATGAGCAGTTCTTC
TRBJ2-3 | NA | NA | TRBV21-1 | CASSKSPGSEVSTDTQYF | TGTGCCAGCAGCAAGTCCCCGGGATCCGAGGTTAGCACAGATACGCAGTATTTT
TRBJ2-3 | NA | once | TRBV7-6 | CASSFGGQADTQYF | TGTGCCAGCAGCTTTGGCGGGCAGGCAGATACGCAGTATTTT
TRBJ1-3 | NA | once | TRBV18 | CASSNQGHSGNTIYF | TGTGCCAGCTCAAACCAGGGTCATTCTGGAAACACCATATATTTT
TRBJ2-7 | TRBD2 | NA | TRBV2 | CASSERFGSGRYEQYF | TGTGCCAGCAGTGAGAGGTTTGGTAGCGGGAGATACGAGCAGTACTTC
TRBJ1-1 | NA | NA | TRBV6-5 | CASRTDRSNTEAFF | TGTGCCAGCAGGACCGACAGGAGCAACACTGAAGCTTTCTTT
TRBJ2-7 | NA | NA | TRBV7-2 | CASRRDWFPLYEQYF | TGTGCCAGCAGGCGAGACTGGTTCCCTCTCTACGAGCAGTACTTC
TRBJ1-5 | TRBD1 | NA | TRBV19 | CASSIGATGISNQPQHF | TGTGCCAGTAGTATTGGGGCGACAGGGATTAGCAATCAGCCCCAGCATTTT
TRBJ1-2 | TRBD1 | NA | TRBV28 | CASSLYGQGAKGYTF | TGTGCCAGCAGTTTATATGGACAGGGAGCGAAGGGCTACACCTTC
TRBJ1-2 | TRBD1 | NA | TRBV27 | CASTLSPRTGNYGYTF | TGTGCCAGCACCCTCTCCCCCCGGACAGGGAATTATGGCTACACCTTC
TRBJ2-1 | TRBD2 | NA | TRBV7-9 | CASSLGGARDQRGQFF | TGTGCCAGCAGCTTGGGAGGGGCCCGGGACCAACGCGGGCAGTTCTTC
TRBJ1-3 | NA | NA | TRBV6-5 | CASSYGPGAGNTIYF | TGTGCCAGCAGTTACGGCCCGGGGGCTGGAAACACCATATATTTT